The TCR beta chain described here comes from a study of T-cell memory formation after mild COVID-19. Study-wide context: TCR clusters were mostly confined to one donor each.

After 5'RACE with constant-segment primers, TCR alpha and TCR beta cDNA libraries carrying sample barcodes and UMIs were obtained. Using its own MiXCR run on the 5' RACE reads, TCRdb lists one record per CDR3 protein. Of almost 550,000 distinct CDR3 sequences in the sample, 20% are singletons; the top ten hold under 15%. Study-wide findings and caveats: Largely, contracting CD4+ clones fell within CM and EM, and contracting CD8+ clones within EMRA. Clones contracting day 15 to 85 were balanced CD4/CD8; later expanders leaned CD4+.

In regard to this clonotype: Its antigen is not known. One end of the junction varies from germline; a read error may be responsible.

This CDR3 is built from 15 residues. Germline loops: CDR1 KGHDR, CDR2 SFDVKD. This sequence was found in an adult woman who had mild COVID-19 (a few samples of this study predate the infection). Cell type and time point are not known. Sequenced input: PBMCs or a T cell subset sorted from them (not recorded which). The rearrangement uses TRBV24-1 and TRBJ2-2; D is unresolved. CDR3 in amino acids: CATAAARAITVELFF. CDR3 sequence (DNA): TGTGCCACCGCCGCCGCGAGAGCGATCACCGTGGAGCTGTTTTTT.